Detailed here is one T cell receptor beta chain. The data were taken from a study of cytomegalovirus exposure and HLA in healthy donors. Using immunoSEQ multiplex PCR, the repertoire was profiled, and TCRdb retains in-frame clones only, with some absent. This table has more than 90,000 clones, approximately 93% appearing once. Germline CDR1 reads SNHLY; CDR2 reads FYNNEI. The CDR3 contains 10 residues. The V gene lost 8 bases and the J gene lost 5 bases, with 5 bases spanning the gap. The sample consisted of PBMCs. This rearrangement joins TRBV2 to TRBJ2-3; unclear D gene. This receptor was identified in a woman aged 25-40 years in good health and CMV-seropositive. The CDR3 region has the DNA TGTGCCAGCGAGAGAGATACGCAGTATTTT. Protein sequence: CASERDTQYF.